Listed below are T cell receptor beta chains from one sample, sequenced in a study of T cell responses to AZD1222 COVID-19 vaccine. Sequenced by immunoSEQ multiplex PCR; TCRdb stores in-frame clones only, minus some. Found here are about 160,000 clones, roughly nine tenths of them singletons; the top ten hold around 4.9%. Sequenced here: peripheral blood, sampled on day 0 of AZD1222 vaccination. These receptor sequences come from an adult in good health. Each CDR3 is given with its conserved first and last residue. The D gene is left open where the match is weak. Some rows have no size entry. The others give once, few or many, or a class for an expanded clone.

cdr3_nt	cdr3_aa	clone_size	v_call	d_call	j_call
TGCAGCGTTGAAAGGGACACTGAAGCTTTCTTT	CSVERDTEAFF	.	TRBV29-1	.	TRBJ1-1
TGTGCCATCAGTGAACCTGGCTCCTACTCCTACGAGCAGTACTTC	CAISEPGSYSYEQYF	.	TRBV10-3	.	TRBJ2-7
TGTGCCAGCAGCGATACAGGGGGCGACTATGGCTACACCTTC	CASSDTGGDYGYTF	.	TRBV11-2	TRBD1	TRBJ1-2
TGTGCCAGCAGCCAGGGGGCTGGGGCCAACGTCCTGACTTTC	CASSQGAGANVLTF	.	TRBV6-2/TRBV6-3	TRBD1	TRBJ2-6
TGTGCCAGCAGTTTATTAAACCGGGGGCGCGACACCGGGGAGCTGTTTTTT	CASSLLNRGRDTGELFF	.	TRBV27	.	TRBJ2-2
TGTGCCAGCGGTAATATGGGGATGGGGACTGAAGCTTTCTTT	CASGNMGMGTEAFF	.	TRBV14	.	TRBJ1-1
TGTGCCAGCAGCTTAGTAGACAGGGGCCCCTACGAGCAGTACTTC	CASSLVDRGPYEQYF	.	TRBV11-3	TRBD1	TRBJ2-7
TGTGCCAGCAGTCCTTACAATGAGCAGTTCTTC	CASSPYNEQFF	.	TRBV28	.	TRBJ2-1
TGTGCCAGCAGCCAAAGGGCCTCGGAGACCCAGTACTTC	CASSQRASETQYF	.	TRBV3-1/TRBV3-2	.	TRBJ2-5
TGTGCCAGCAGCTCCGGGACAGGGATTAACAATGAGCAGTTCTTC	CASSSGTGINNEQFF	.	TRBV7-8	TRBD1	TRBJ2-1
TGTGCCAGCAGCGGGACAGGGGTGTACTACAATGAGCAGTTCTTC	CASSGTGVYYNEQFF	.	TRBV7-3	TRBD1	TRBJ2-1
TGTGCCAGCAGCTCAGGACACCTATATGGCTACACCTTC	CASSSGHLYGYTF	.	TRBV6-5	.	TRBJ1-2
TGTGCCAGTAGTGCCGGCAGCGGTTTCTCTGGAAACACCATATATTTT	CASSAGSGFSGNTIYF	once	TRBV19	.	TRBJ1-3
TGTGCCAGTAGGAGGAGCGGCGCTAACTATGGCTACACCTTC	CASRRSGANYGYTF	.	TRBV19	.	TRBJ1-2
TGTGCCACCAGCAAACAGGGGCGGGAAAAACTGTTTTTT	CATSKQGREKLFF	.	TRBV15	TRBD1	TRBJ1-4
TGCGCCAGCAGCGGACAGCCTAATTCACCCCTCCACTTT	CASSGQPNSPLHF	.	TRBV10-1	.	TRBJ1-6
TGCAGCGTTGGACAGGGAGAGGTCTACGAGCAGTACTTC	CSVGQGEVYEQYF	once	TRBV29-1	TRBD1	TRBJ2-7
TGTGCCAGCAGCTTGCTCGCGGGGAACACTGAAGCTTTCTTT	CASSLLAGNTEAFF	.	TRBV5-4	.	TRBJ1-1
TGTGCCAGCAGTGAAAGCAATCAGCCCCAGCATTTT	CASSESNQPQHF	once	TRBV28	.	TRBJ1-5
TGTGCCAGCAGCGCCCCAGCGGGAGGTGGGTTCGCAGATACGCAGTATTTT	CASSAPAGGGFADTQYF	.	TRBV9	TRBD2	TRBJ2-3
TGCAGTGCTAGTAATTGGGGAAGCAATCAGCCCCAGCATTTT	CSASNWGSNQPQHF	.	TRBV20-1	.	TRBJ1-5
TGTGCCAGAGGGGTCAGGGACACGCGAAATTTGCTCGAGCAGTACTTC	CARGVRDTRNLLEQYF	.	TRBV25-1	.	TRBJ2-7
TGTGCCAGCAGCTTAGGTGGTACCCCGGTCGGGTACTTC	CASSLGGTPVGYF	.	TRBV11-2	.	TRBJ2-5
TGTGCCAGCAGGACCGGGGGTACAATCTACAATGAGCAGTTCTTC	CASRTGGTIYNEQFF	.	TRBV28	.	TRBJ2-1
TGTGCCAGTAGAAGACAGGGGAACAGCAATCAGCCCCAGCATTTT	CASRRQGNSNQPQHF	.	TRBV19	TRBD1	TRBJ1-5
TGTGCCAGCAGCCCACCGGGACAGGAGAACTATGGCTACACCTTC	CASSPPGQENYGYTF	.	TRBV7-9	TRBD1	TRBJ1-2
TGTGCCAGCAGCCCCCAACCGGGACTGATTAATGAAAAACTGTTTTTT	CASSPQPGLINEKLFF	.	TRBV9	.	TRBJ1-4
TGTGCCAGCAGGCGACAGGGAGGGACTGAAGCTTTCTTT	CASRRQGGTEAFF	once	TRBV28	TRBD1	TRBJ1-1
TGTGCCAGCAGCCGTGTTAGCTCTGGAAACACCATATATTTT	CASSRVSSGNTIYF	.	TRBV27	.	TRBJ1-3
TGCGCCAGCAGCCTAGCACCGGGACAGGGGAACACTGAAGCTTTCTTT	CASSLAPGQGNTEAFF	.	TRBV5-1	TRBD1	TRBJ1-1
TGTGCCAGCAGCCCTCGGGCGGGAGGGTACAATGAGCAGTTCTTC	CASSPRAGGYNEQFF	.	TRBV14	TRBD2	TRBJ2-1
TGTGCCAGCAAACAGTTAAAGTATCGGGGGGCGACCTATGGCTACACCTTC	CASKQLKYRGATYGYTF	.	TRBV6-7	.	TRBJ1-2
TGTGCCAGCAGCTTGGGGGGACCTGGAAACACCATATATTTT	CASSLGGPGNTIYF	.	TRBV7-2	.	TRBJ1-3
TGTGCCAGCAGCTTCGCATTCTCTGGCTACACCTTC	CASSFAFSGYTF	.	TRBV5-4	.	TRBJ1-2
TGTGCCAGCAGGTATACAGGGGGGCGCTTGGTTGGCTACACCTTC	CASRYTGGRLVGYTF	.	TRBV28	TRBD1	TRBJ1-2
TGCGCCAGCAGCTTGCAACAGGAAGAGACCCAGTACTTC	CASSLQQEETQYF	.	TRBV5-1	.	TRBJ2-5
TGCGCCAGCAGCTTGGGAGCCCCCGGCTACACCTTC	CASSLGAPGYTF	.	TRBV5-1	.	TRBJ1-2
TGTGCCAGCAGTTTGCGGGCGGACAATGCTAATGAAAAACTGTTTTTT	CASSLRADNANEKLFF	.	TRBV28	.	TRBJ1-4
TGCGCCAGCTTGGGACGCCGCAATTCCCAGTACTTC	CASLGRRNSQYF	once	TRBV10-2	.	TRBJ2-5
TGCAGCTTCCGACAGGGGTGGAATCAGCCCCAGCATTTT	CSFRQGWNQPQHF	once	TRBV29-1	TRBD1	TRBJ1-5
TGTGCCACCAGTGATTTGCCGGGCGGGAGGGACACTGAGCAGTTCTTC	CATSDLPGGRDTEQFF	.	TRBV24-1	TRBD2	TRBJ2-1
TGTGCCAGCAGCGAATCGCACAGGGGGCGTAACTATGGCTACACCTTC	CASSESHRGRNYGYTF	.	TRBV7-2	TRBD1	TRBJ1-2
TGCAGTGCCGGGAAGAACACTGAAGCTTTCTTT	CSAGKNTEAFF	.	TRBV20-1	.	TRBJ1-1
TGTGCCAGCAGTTTCAGACTAGCGGGAAACAATGAGCAGTTCTTC	CASSFRLAGNNEQFF	.	TRBV27	TRBD2	TRBJ2-1
TGTGCCAGCAGCTTCGGTGTTCATCCCGGGGAAGGAAACACCATATATTTT	CASSFGVHPGEGNTIYF	.	TRBV7-6	.	TRBJ1-3
TGTGCCAGCTCGACGGGACAGGGCGTCTCACCCCTCCACTTT	CASSTGQGVSPLHF	.	TRBV3-1/TRBV3-2	TRBD1	TRBJ1-6
TGTGCCAGCAGCTTGAGGCAGGGGGCTTACTATGGCTACACCTTC	CASSLRQGAYYGYTF	once	TRBV5-5	TRBD1	TRBJ1-2
TGTGCCAGTAGTATTAGTCGCGGGCGGGACAACACAGATACGCAGTATTTT	CASSISRGRDNTDTQYF	.	TRBV19	.	TRBJ2-3